The clone carrying this T cell receptor (beta chain) was observed a handful of times. A single record per CDR3 protein comes from TCRdb applying MiXCR to the 5' RACE reads. Among about 220,000 distinct CDR3 sequences listed, under 12% were seen once. This entry comes from a study of CD8 T cells in ankylosing spondylitis. Trimming took off 0 bases at V and 5 bases at J, with 16 bases between the two ends. The CDR3 runs 15 residues. Germline V gene data show CDR1 as DFQATT and CDR2 as SNEGSKA (reference sequence). Sequenced: blood, either unsorted or a sorted T cell fraction (not recorded which). The chain joins TRBV20-1 to TRBJ1-1; D is unclear. The source is a male donor with ankylosing spondylitis or in good health (not recorded which). CDR3 in DNA: TGCAGTGCTAGAGATGTCGCGGCCTCGAGGACTGAAGCTTTCTTT. This gives the protein CSARDVAASRTEAFF.